Described below is a single T cell receptor (beta chain) sequence and its context. Its antigen is not known. Unmatched junction bases numbered 3, after V lost 2 bases and J lost 9 bases. This CDR3 has 14 residues. CDR1 is SGHRS and CDR2 is YFSETQ in the germline V gene. These data belong to a study of chemoradiotherapy in HPV16-positive cancers. The protocol was immunoSEQ multiplex PCR, while the TCRdb copy is restricted to in-frame clones and leaves out a portion. This sample has thousands of clones, with about 74% found just once. Study-wide findings and caveats: During treatment, candidate HPV-specific clones and E7-related motifs expanded in tumor.

Specimen: tumor tissue, collected from a patient who underwent chemoradiotherapy. J is TRBJ1-4 and V is TRBV5-1, with 11 bases that match TRBD1. This sequence originates from a human donor with HPV-associated anogenital cancer. The DNA of the CDR3 is TGCGCCAGCAGCTTAGGGGACAGGGGGAAAAAACTGTTTTTT. As protein: CASSLGDRGKKLFF.